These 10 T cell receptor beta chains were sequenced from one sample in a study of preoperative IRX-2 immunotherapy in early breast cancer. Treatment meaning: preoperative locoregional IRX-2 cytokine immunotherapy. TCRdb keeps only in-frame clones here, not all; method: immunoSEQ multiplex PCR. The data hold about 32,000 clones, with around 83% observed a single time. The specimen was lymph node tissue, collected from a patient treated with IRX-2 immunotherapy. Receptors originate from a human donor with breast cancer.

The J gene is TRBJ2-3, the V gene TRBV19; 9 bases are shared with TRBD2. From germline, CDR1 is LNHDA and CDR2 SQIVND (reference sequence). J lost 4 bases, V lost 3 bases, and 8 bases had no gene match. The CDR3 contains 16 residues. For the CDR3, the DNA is TGTGCCAGTAGTATGTTGAAGCGGGAGGACTCAGATACGCAGTATTTT. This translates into CASSMLKREDSDTQYF. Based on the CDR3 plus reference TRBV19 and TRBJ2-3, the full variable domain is DGGITQSPKYLFRKEGQNVTLSCEQNLNHDAMYWYRQDPGQGLRLIYYSQIVNDFQKGDIAEGYSVSREKKESFPLTVTSAQKNPTAFYLCASSMLKREDSDTQYFGPGTRLTVL.

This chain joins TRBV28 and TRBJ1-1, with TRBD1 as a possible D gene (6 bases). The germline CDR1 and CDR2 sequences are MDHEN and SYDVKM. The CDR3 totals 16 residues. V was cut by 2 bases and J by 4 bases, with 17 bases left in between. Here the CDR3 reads CASSLQMGGLVTEAFF. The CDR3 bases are TGTGCCAGCAGTTTACAAATGGGGGGGCTCGTCACTGAAGCTTTCTTT.

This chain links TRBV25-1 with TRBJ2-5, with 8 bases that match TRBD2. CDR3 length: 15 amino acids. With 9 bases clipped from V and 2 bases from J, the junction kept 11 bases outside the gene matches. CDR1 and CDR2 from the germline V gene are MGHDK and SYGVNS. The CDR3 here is CASRTASGPQETQYF. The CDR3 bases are TGTGCCAGTAGGACGGCTAGCGGGCCGCAAGAGACCCAGTACTTC. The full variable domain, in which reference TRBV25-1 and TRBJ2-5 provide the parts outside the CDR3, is EADIYQTPRYLVIGTGKKITLECSQTMGHDKMYWYQQDPGMELHLIHYSYGVNSTEKGDLSSESTVSRIRTEHFPLTLESARPSHTSQYLCASRTASGPQETQYFGPGTRLLVL.

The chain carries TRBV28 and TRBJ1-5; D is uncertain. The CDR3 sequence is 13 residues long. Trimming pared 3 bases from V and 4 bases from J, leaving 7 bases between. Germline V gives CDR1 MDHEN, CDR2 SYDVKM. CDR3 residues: CASSLTLNQPQHF. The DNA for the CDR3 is TGTGCCAGCAGTTTGACACTTAATCAGCCCCAGCATTTT.

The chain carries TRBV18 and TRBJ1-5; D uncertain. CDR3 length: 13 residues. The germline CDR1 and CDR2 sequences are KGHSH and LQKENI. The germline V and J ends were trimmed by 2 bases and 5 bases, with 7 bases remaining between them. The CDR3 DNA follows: TGTGCCAGCTCACCATCTCCTGATCAGCCCCAGCATTTT. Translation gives CASSPSPDQPQHF.

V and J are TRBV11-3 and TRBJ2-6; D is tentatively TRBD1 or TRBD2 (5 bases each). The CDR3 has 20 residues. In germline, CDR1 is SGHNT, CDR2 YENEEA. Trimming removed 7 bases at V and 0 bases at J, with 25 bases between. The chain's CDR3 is CASKSHQPQDSVSGANVLTF. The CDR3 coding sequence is TGTGCCAGCAAGTCCCATCAACCACAGGACTCTGTCTCTGGGGCCAACGTCCTGACTTTC.

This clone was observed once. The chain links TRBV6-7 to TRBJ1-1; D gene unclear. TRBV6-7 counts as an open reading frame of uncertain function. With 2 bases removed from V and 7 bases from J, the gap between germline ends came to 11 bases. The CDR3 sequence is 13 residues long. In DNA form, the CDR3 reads TGTGCCAGCAGTTACGCAGCGACGAGTGAAGCTTTCTTT. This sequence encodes CASSYAATSEAFF.

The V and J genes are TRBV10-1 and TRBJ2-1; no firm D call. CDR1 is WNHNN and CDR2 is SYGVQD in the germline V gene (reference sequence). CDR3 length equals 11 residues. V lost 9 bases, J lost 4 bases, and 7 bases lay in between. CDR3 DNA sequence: TGCGCCAGACGGGTGTACAATGAGCAGTTCTTC. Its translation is CARRVYNEQFF.

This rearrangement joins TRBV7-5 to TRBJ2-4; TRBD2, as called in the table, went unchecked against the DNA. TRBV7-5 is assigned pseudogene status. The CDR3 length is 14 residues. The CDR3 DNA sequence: TGTGCCAGCAGCTTAGAGGGACTAGAAAACATTCAGTACTTC. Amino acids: CASSLEGLENIQYF.

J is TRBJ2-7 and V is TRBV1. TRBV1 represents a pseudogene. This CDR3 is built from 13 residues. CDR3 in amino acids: CASSQDTFLEQYF. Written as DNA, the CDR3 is TGCGCCAGCAGCCAAGATACGTTCCTCGAGCAGTACTTC.